The TCR beta chain under discussion was sequenced for a study of T cells in Graves' hyperthyroidism and ophthalmopathy (dated by TCRdb to between 2018 and 2020). Looking at the study overall: TCR V-J signatures able to tell the groups apart were searched for in a discovery cohort of around 95 patients, of whom under 45 had Graves' ophthalmopathy and some 60 had stable Graves' hyperthyroidism. An independent validation cohort of 18 to 20 hyperthyroidism patients and roughly 16 patients who later progressed to ophthalmopathy tested prospective prediction of ophthalmopathy. The roughly 100 discovery patients were divided at random into training and test sets in a 7:3 ratio. In addition, the study compared T-cell repertoires in thyroid tissue and in blood from roughly six Graves' hyperthyroidism patients. Following sampling, methimazole starting at 30 mg daily was given to hyperthyroidism patients, and high-dose intravenous methylprednisolone was given to ophthalmopathy patients. According to the paper, TCR Vbeta CDR3 sequencing was carried out on over 130 peripheral blood samples, which came from some 41 ophthalmopathy, fewer than 80 hyperthyroidism and roughly 17 progressor patients. On the study overall, not on this receptor specifically: A model built on a 13 V-J signature distinguished ophthalmopathy from stable hyperthyroidism, reaching 85% to 90% sensitivity and 81% to 83% specificity in cross-validation and 80%/75% in testing. Most expanded thyroid clonotypes (frequency above 0.001) were also found in blood, which suggests that blood repertoires may mirror thyroid immune responses. No statistical method was used to fix the sample size in advance, and group allocation was not hidden from the investigators. In validation, the model predicted progression to ophthalmopathy a median of about 6.5 months before onset, with roughly 70% sensitivity and nearly 75% specificity.

Any patient with an uncontrolled infection, another autoimmune disease, pregnancy or lactation was excluded. Diagnoses were based on clinical symptoms, serum thyroxine and TRAb, thyroid ultrasound and orbital computed tomography. Total RNA was extracted using Trizol reagent, and RNA quality was assessed on an Agilent 2100 Bioanalyzer. Amplification of TCR beta CDR3 regions was carried out from RNA transcripts. For the first round of RT-PCR on the TCR CDR3, the HTBI primer set was used together with the Qiagen OneStep RT-PCR kit. A second multiplex PCR round built the libraries, followed by size selection and purification. Libraries were sequenced paired-end with 100 bp reads on an Illumina HiSeq2000. The original pipeline was this. SOAPnuke was used to process the raw data, throwing out any read that contained adapters or uncalled bases, had a mean Phred below 15, or lacked an exact constant-primer or identifier match. COPE v1.2.5 was used to merge high-quality paired reads, and clonotypes were defined as unique nucleotide sequences. MiTCR v1.1 was used to align clonotypes to the IMGT TRBV, TRBD and TRBJ reference segments. Only V-J combinations with frequency above 0.0001, covering approximately 99% of repertoires, were analysed. The TCS score was defined as F50 (clonal expansion) divided by E x V (chaos), with BLOSUM62-based TCRdist calculated between CDR3 peptides within each V-J. Welch's t-statistics and random forest reduced fewer than 600 V-J features to roughly 13, which were used in a naive Bayes classifier (R e1071). Thyroid-blood repertoire similarity was quantified with the Morisita-Horn index. In TCRdb, the public reads were trimmed at Q25 with fastp and aligned with MiXCR, with productive beta chains retained. Rows with one shared CDR3 protein collapse into an entry with the most common genes and DNA. TCRdb's processing, not the authors' own work, is the source of the V and J calls. The sample includes roughly 500,000 distinct CDR3 sequences, with 46% observed a single time. About two fifths of the sample is in the top ten clones.

In the germline V gene, CDR1 corresponds to SGHTA and CDR2 to FQGNSA. V loses 2 bases of germline sequence and J loses 2 bases, and the interval between the two ends is 12 bases. The CDR3 runs 15 amino acids, cysteine and phenylalanine included. The retained sequence is limited to the CDR3, 45 bases, with the frame set at the first base. This clonotype was detected many times. Its antigen is not yet known. Nothing much larger sits one base from this clone, and base qualities are not available. The material sequenced was peripheral blood or thyroid tissue (not recorded which). This TCR came from an adult woman with Graves' disease, either hyperthyroidism or ophthalmopathy (not recorded which). The chain employs TRBV7-2 and TRBJ2-5; the D gene is possibly TRBD2, with 6 bases matching. The CDR3 protein: CASSLFAGPQETQYF. The DNA sequence is as follows: TGTGCCAGCAGCTTATTTGCGGGGCCACAAGAGACCCAGTACTTC. Reference TRBV7-2 and TRBJ2-5 genes cover what lies past the CDR3, so the full variable domain is GAGVSQSPSNKVTEKGKDVELRCDPISGHTALYWYRQSLGQGLEFLIYFQGNSAPDKSGLPSDRFSAERTGGSVSTLTIQRTQQEDSAVYLCASSLFAGPQETQYFGPGTRLLVL.